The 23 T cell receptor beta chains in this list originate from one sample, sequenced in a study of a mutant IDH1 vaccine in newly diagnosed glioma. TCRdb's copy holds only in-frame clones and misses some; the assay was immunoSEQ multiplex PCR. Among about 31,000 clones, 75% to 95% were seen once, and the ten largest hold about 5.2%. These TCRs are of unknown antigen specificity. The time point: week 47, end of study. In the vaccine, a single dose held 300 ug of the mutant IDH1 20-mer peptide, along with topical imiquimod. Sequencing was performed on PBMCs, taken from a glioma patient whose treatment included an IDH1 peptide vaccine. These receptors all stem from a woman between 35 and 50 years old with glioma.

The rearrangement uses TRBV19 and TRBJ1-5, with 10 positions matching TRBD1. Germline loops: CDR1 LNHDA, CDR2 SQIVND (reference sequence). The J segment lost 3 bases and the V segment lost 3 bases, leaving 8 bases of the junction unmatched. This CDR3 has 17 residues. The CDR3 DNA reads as TGTGCCAGTAGTATGGAACCGGGACAGGGGCTCAATCAGCCCCAGCATTTT. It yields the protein CASSMEPGQGLNQPQHF.

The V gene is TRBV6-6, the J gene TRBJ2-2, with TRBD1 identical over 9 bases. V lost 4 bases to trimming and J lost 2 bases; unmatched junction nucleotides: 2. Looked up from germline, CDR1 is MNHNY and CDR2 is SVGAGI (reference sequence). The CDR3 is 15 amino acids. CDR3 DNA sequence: TGTGCCAGCAGTTTGGACAGGGGAAACACCGGGGAGCTGTTTTTT. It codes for CASSLDRGNTGELFF.

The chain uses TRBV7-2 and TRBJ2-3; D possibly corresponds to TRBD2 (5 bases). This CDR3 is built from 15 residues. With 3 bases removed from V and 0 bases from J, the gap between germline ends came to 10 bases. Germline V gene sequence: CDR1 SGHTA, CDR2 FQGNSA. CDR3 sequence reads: CASSFSSLSTDTQYF. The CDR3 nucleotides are TGTGCCAGCAGCTTTTCTAGCCTCAGCACAGATACGCAGTATTTT.

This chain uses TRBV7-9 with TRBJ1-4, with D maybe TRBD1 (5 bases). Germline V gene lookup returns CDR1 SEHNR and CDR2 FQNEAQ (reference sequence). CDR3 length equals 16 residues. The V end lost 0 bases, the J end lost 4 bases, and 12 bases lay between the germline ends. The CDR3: CASSLAGLGGNEKLFF. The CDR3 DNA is TGTGCCAGCAGCTTAGCGGGACTCGGGGGTAATGAAAAACTGTTTTTT.

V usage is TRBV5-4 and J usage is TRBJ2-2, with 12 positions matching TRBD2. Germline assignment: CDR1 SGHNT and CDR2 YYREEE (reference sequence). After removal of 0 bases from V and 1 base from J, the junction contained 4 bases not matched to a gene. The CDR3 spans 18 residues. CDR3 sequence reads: CASSLVALAGGNTGELFF. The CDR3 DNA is TGTGCCAGCAGCTTGGTTGCACTAGCGGGGGGGAACACCGGGGAGCTGTTTTTT.

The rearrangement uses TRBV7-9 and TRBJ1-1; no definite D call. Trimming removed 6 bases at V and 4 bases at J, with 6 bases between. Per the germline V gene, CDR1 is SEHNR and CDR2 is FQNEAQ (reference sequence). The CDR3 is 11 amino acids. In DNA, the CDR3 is TGTGCCAGCAGGCCGGGCACTGAAGCTTTCTTT. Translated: CASRPGTEAFF.

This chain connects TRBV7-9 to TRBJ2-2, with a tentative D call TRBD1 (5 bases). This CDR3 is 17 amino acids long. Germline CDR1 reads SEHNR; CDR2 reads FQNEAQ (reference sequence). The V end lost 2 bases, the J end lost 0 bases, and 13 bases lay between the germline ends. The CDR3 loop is CASSLTSDSANTGELFF. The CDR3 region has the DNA TGTGCCAGCAGCTTAACCTCCGACAGTGCGAACACCGGGGAGCTGTTTTTT.

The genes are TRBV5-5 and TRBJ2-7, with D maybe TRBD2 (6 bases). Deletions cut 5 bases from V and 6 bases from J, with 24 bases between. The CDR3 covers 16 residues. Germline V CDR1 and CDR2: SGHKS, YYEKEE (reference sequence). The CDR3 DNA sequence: TGTGCCAGCAGTACCCATAACCGGGACTTGGGGGGCGAGCAGTACTTC. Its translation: CASSTHNRDLGGEQYF.

Here the CDR3 reads CASSLVGEKLFF. DNA for the CDR3: TGTGCCAGCAGCTTGGTAGGTGAAAAACTGTTTTTT. The V call is TRBV5-5, the J call TRBJ1-4; D remains ambiguous. V was pared by 0 bases and J by 7 bases, with 4 bases between. The CDR3 is 12 amino acids. Per germline, CDR1 SGHKS and CDR2 YYEKEE (reference sequence).

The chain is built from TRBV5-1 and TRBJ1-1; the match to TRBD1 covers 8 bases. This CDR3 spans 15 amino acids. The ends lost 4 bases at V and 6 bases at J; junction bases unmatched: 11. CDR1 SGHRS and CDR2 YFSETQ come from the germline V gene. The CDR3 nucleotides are TGCGCCAGCAGCAGGCGGACAGGGAGGGACGCTGAAGCTTTCTTT. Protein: CASSRRTGRDAEAFF.

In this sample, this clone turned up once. The CDR3 DNA follows: TGCGCCAGCAGCTTGGCGGATAGAGAGACCCAGTACTTC. Translation gives CASSLADRETQYF. The V and J genes are TRBV5-1 and TRBJ2-5; D gene ambiguous. V was trimmed by 0 bases and J by 4 bases, leaving 7 bases between them. Looked up from germline, CDR1 is SGHRS and CDR2 is YFSETQ. This CDR3 is 13 amino acids long.

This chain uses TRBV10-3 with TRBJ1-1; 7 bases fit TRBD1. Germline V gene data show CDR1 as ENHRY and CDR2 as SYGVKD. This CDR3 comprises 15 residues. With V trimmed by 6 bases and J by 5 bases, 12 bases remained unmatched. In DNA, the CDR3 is TGTGCCATCAGCCCCCAACAGGGGAAGTGGACTGAAGCTTTCTTT. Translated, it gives CAISPQQGKWTEAFF.

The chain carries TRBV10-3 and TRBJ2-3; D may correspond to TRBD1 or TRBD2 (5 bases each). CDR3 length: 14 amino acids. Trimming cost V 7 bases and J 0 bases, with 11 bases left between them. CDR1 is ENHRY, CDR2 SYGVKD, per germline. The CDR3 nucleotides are TGTGCCATCAATACGGGGACCAGCACAGATACGCAGTATTTT. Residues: CAINTGTSTDTQYF.

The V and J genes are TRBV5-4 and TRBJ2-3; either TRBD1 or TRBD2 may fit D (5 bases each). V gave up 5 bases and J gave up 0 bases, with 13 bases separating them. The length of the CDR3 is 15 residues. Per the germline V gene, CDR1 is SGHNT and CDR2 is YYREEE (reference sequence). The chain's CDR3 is CASSQGPQSTDTQYF. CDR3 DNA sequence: TGTGCCAGCAGTCAGGGACCCCAGAGCACAGATACGCAGTATTTT.

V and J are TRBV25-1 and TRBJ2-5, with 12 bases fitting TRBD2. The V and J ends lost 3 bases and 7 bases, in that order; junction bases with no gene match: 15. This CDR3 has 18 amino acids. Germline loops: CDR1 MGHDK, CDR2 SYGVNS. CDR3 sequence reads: CASSDPGLAGLPGVTQYF. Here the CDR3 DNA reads TGTGCCAGCAGTGACCCCGGACTAGCGGGGCTCCCCGGGGTGACCCAGTACTTC.

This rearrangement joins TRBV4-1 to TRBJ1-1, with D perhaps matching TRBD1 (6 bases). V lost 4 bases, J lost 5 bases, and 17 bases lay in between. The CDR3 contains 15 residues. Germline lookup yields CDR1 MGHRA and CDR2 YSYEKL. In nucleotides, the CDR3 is TGCGCCAGCAGCCCCAGGGGCAGGGGCAAGACTGAAGCTTTCTTT. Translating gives CASSPRGRGKTEAFF.

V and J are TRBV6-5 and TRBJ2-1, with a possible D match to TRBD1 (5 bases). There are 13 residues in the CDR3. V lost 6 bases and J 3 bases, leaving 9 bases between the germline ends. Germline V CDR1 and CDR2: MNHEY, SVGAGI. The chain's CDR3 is CASRSGFYNEQFF. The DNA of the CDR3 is TGTGCCAGCAGGTCAGGGTTCTACAATGAGCAGTTCTTC.

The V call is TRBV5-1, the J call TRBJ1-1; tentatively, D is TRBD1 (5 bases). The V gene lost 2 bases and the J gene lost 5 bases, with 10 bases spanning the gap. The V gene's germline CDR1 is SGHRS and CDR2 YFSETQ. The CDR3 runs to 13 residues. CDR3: CASSFDSGTEAFF. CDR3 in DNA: TGCGCCAGCAGCTTCGACAGTGGAACTGAAGCTTTCTTT.

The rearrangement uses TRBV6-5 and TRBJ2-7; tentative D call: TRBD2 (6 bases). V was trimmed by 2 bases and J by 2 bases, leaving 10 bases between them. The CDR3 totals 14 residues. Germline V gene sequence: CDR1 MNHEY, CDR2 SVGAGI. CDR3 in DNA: TGTGCCAGCAGTTACGATGCGGGGCCCTACGAGCAGTACTTC. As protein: CASSYDAGPYEQYF.

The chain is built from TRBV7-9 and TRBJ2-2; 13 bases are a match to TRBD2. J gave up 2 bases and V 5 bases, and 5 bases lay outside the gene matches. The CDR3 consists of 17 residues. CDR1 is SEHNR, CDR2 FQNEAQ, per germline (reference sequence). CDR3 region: CASSPGLAGANTGELFF. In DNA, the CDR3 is TGTGCCAGCAGCCCCGGACTAGCGGGGGCTAACACCGGGGAGCTGTTTTTT. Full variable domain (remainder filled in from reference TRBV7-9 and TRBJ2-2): DTGVSQNPRHKITKRGQNVTFRCDPISEHNRLYWYRQTLGQGPEFLTYFQNEAQLEKSRLLSDRFSAERPKGSFSTLEIQRTEQGDSAMYLCASSPGLAGANTGELFFGEGSRLTVL.

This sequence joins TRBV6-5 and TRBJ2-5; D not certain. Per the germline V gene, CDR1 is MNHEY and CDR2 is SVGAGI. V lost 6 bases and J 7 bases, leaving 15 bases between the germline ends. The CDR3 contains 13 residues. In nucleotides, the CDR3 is TGTGCCAGCAGCCTACTATCATGGGCGACCCAGTACTTC. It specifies CASSLLSWATQYF.

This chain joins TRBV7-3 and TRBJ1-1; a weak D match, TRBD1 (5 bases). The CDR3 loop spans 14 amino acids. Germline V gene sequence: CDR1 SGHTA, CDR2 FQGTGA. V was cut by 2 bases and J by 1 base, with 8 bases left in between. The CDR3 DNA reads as TGTGCCAGCAGCTTAGGCGGACAGAACACTGAAGCTTTCTTT. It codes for CASSLGGQNTEAFF.

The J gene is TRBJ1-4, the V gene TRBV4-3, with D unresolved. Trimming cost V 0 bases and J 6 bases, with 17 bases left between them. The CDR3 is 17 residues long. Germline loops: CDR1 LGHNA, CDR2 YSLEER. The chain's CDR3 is CASSQDYGRALHEKLFF. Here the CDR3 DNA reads TGCGCCAGCAGCCAAGATTATGGAAGGGCCCTACATGAAAAACTGTTTTTT.